This T cell receptor beta chain originates from a study of beta chain features in type 1 diabetes. Study-level results: All four CD4+ subsets from Type 1 diabetes patients carried moderately but significantly shorter TCRB CDR3s.

By way of CD45RO/CCR7/CD25/CD127/CD95/CD27, the CD4+ regulatory, stem cell-like memory, central memory and naive cells were sorted. Expressed TCRB transcripts were sequenced, since all the RNA that had been isolated was reverse transcribed. Assay used: immunoSEQ multiplex PCR; TCRdb lists only in-frame clones, some missing. The sample has over 150,000 clones, around 8.4% seen once. The V segment lost 5 bases and the J segment 0 bases; nucleotides outside the gene matches: 2. Per germline, CDR1 MRHNA and CDR2 SNTAGT. The CDR3 contains 15 residues. There are a few counts of this clone. Its antigen is not identified.

V gene TRBV6-4 combines with J gene TRBJ2-1; 9 bases are a match to TRBD2. This receptor was taken from a woman aged 18-29 years with type 1 diabetes. Material: central memory CD4+ T cells from blood. The CDR3 reads CASSQAGGSYNEQFF. The CDR3 bases are TGTGCCAGCAGTCAAGCGGGGGGCTCCTACAATGAGCAGTTCTTC.